This TCR beta chain was retrieved from a study of cytomegalovirus exposure and HLA in healthy donors. Germline V gene lookup returns CDR1 LNHDA and CDR2 SQIVND (reference sequence). CDR3 length: 14 residues. The V end lost 3 bases, the J end lost 4 bases, and 9 bases lay between the germline ends. The PCR had 60 Vbeta and 13 Jbeta primers. Source study methods: A later analysis tallied roughly 77 million unique TCR beta chains, about 11 million of them shared. TCRdb's table, derived via immunoSEQ multiplex PCR, lists solely in-frame clones and lacks some. That table gives V, J and clone size, and the DNA gave D and trimming. Of approximately 150,000 clones listed, around 83% are singletons. Study-wide results and limits: Presence/absence analyses assumed roughly uniform sequencing depth across donors. Fewer N-insertions than the 666-donor mean were reportedly shown by an Asian-associated ancestry cluster in a later analysis.

About this clone: What it binds is unknown.

Sequenced input: PBMCs. The clonotype comes from a young man in good health and CMV-seropositive. The rearrangement joins TRBV19 to TRBJ2-2, with D possibly TRBD1 on 6 matching bases. The CDR3 DNA reads TGTGCCAGTAGTATGAGAGGGGGCACCGGGGAGCTGTTTTTT. It codes for CASSMRGGTGELFF.